This T cell receptor beta chain came from a study of blood T cell repertoires in COVID-19. In the study's own analysis: Amplification from reference gene primers served as the basis for estimated nucleated cell counts. Sequencing used immunoSEQ multiplex PCR; TCRdb keeps in-frame clones, though not all of them. Clonal size and the V and J genes are those of that table, whereas D and trimming came from the DNA. The sample lists about 170,000 clones; about four fifths were seen once. The germline gives CDR1 SGDLS, CDR2 YYNGEE. The CDR3 consists of 14 residues. Between the trimmed V and J ends, which lost 3 bases and 0 bases, there was a span of 8 bases.

The chain recombines TRBV9 with TRBJ2-3, with a tentative D call TRBD1 (5 bases). Sequencing was performed on peripheral blood. The sequence was obtained from a woman in her sixties or seventies who had recovered from COVID-19. This chain's CDR3 is CASSGGKSTDTQYF. The DNA of the CDR3 is TGTGCCAGCAGCGGGGGCAAAAGCACAGATACGCAGTATTTT. Full variable domain (rest looked up from reference TRBV9 and TRBJ2-3): DSGVTQTPKHLITATGQRVTLRCSPRSGDLSVYWYQQSLDQGLQFLIQYYNGEERAKGNILERFSAQQFPDLHSELNLSSLELGDSALYFCASSGGKSTDTQYFGPGTRLTVL.